This T cell receptor beta chain was captured by sequencing in a study of beta chain features in type 1 diabetes. General study results and limits: cDNA-based reads could over-represent cells with high TCR expression. The naive, central memory and Treg TCRB repertoires looked more alike in patients than they did in healthy donors. TCRB CDR3 length was moderately but significantly reduced in all four CD4+ subsets of Type 1 diabetes patients. In type 1 diabetes patients, VDJ junctions had fewer insertions; deletions at these junctions were more frequent.

Over 95% purity was reached by all sorted populations. About this clone: Its matching antigen is unknown.

Sequencing targeted expressed TCRB transcripts, as all isolated RNA had been reverse transcribed. Profiled with immunoSEQ multiplex PCR; TCRdb holds only in-frame clones, not every one. The table includes 600,000 or so clones, over 11% detected once. The sequenced sample was naive CD4+ T cells from blood. This TCR was sampled from a man aged 18 to 29 with type 1 diabetes.

The CDR3 coding sequence is TGTGCCAGCAGCACCCGAGCGAACACTGAAGCTTTCTTT. Translating it yields CASSTRANTEAFF. The genes are TRBV7-2 and TRBJ1-1; D not certain. Germline CDR1 reads SGHTA; CDR2 reads FQGNSA. Deletions cut 5 bases from V and 1 base from J, with 8 bases between. This CDR3 has 13 amino acids.